The 21 T cell receptor beta chains below come from one sample, sequenced in a study of CD8 T cells in ankylosing spondylitis. MiXCR was run by TCRdb on the 5' RACE reads, yielding one entry per CDR3 protein. The sample records 310,000 or so distinct CDR3 sequences, 20% being singletons. The sequenced sample consisted of blood, either unsorted or a sorted T cell fraction (not recorded which). The receptor set was obtained from a male donor with ankylosing spondylitis or in good health (not recorded which).

This clonotype was counted between two and nine times. J is TRBJ2-5 and V is TRBV2, with unresolved D. V shed 2 bases and J shed 5 bases, with 12 bases lying between them. Germline values: CDR1 SNHLY, CDR2 FYNNEI. The CDR3 contains 14 residues. The CDR3 protein is CASSELGSEETQYF. The CDR3, as DNA: TGTGCCAGCAGTGAACTGGGGTCGGAGGAGACCCAGTACTTC.

Many counts were recorded for this clonotype. The CDR3 DNA is TGCAGTGCTAGTTCGACAGGGGGCTTACAAGAGACCCAGTACTTC. Translating it yields CSASSTGGLQETQYF. J is TRBJ2-5 and V is TRBV20-1; 10 bases fit TRBD1. The CDR3 is 15 amino acids. V gave up 3 bases and J gave up 2 bases; unmatched junction bases: 6. The germline V gene has CDR1 DFQATT and CDR2 SNEGSKA (reference sequence).

The chain links TRBV20-1 to TRBJ1-1; TRBD1 matches 9 bases. The CDR3 totals 16 residues. Germline V CDR1 and CDR2: DFQATT, SNEGSKA (reference sequence). The ends lost 3 bases at V and 2 bases at J; junction bases unmatched: 10. The CDR3 region has the DNA TGCAGTGCTAGCGACGACAGGGGGGGGACTAACACTGAAGCTTTCTTT. It is translated as CSASDDRGGTNTEAFF.

This rearrangement joins TRBV5-1 to TRBJ2-1, with TRBD1 matching 7 bases. There are 14 residues in the CDR3. Germline V gene lookup returns CDR1 SGHRS and CDR2 YFSETQ. V lost 5 bases and J lost 4; bases outside the gene matches: 6. The chain's CDR3 is CASRPGTAYNEQFF. The CDR3 DNA reads TGCGCCAGCAGGCCCGGGACAGCTTACAATGAGCAGTTCTTC.

The chain uses TRBV6-1 and TRBJ1-2; D gene uncertain. The CDR3 has 15 residues. The germline V gene encodes CDR1 MNHNS and CDR2 SASEGT. Trimming left V 6 bases short and J 6 bases short, with 20 bases between. The CDR3 loop is CASSLGVAVLNGYTF. CDR3 nucleotides: TGTGCCAGCAGCCTGGGAGTCGCAGTATTGAATGGCTACACCTTC.

The V call is TRBV5-1, the J call TRBJ2-1; either TRBD1 or TRBD2 may supply D (5 bases each). Germline V gives CDR1 SGHRS, CDR2 YFSETQ. This CDR3 has 16 residues. Between the trimmed V and J ends, which lost 5 bases and 2 bases, there was a span of 17 bases. CDR3 protein: CASRERDGQTYNEQFF. The DNA of the CDR3 is TGCGCCAGCAGGGAGAGGGACGGCCAAACCTACAATGAGCAGTTCTTC. The full variable domain, its missing parts supplied by reference TRBV5-1 and TRBJ2-1, is KAGVTQTPRYLIKTRGQQVTLSCSPISGHRSVSWYQQTPGQGLQFLFEYFSETQRNKGNFPGRFSGRQFSNSRSEMNVSTLELGDSALYLCASRERDGQTYNEQFFGPGTRLTVL.

This clonotype was observed a handful of times. The chain is built from TRBV25-1 and TRBJ2-1, with 9 positions matching TRBD2. CDR3 size: 15 residues. The V gene's germline CDR1 is MGHDK and CDR2 SYGVNS. After removal of 4 bases from V and 9 bases from J, the junction contained 10 bases not matched to a gene. CDR3 sequence reads: CASSVGGGASSEQFF. The DNA of the CDR3 is TGTGCCAGCAGTGTGGGCGGGGGGGCTTCAAGTGAGCAGTTCTTC.

This clonotype has only a few counts. The V and J genes are TRBV10-3 and TRBJ2-3, with TRBD2 matching over 8 bases. The CDR3 sequence is 15 residues long. Trimming cost V 6 bases and J 6 bases; bases outside gene matches: 11. Germline values: CDR1 ENHRY, CDR2 SYGVKD. CDR3 loop: CAIRTSGTSLDTQYF. The CDR3 DNA sequence: TGTGCCATCAGGACCTCCGGGACTAGTTTGGATACGCAGTATTTT.

The chain couples TRBV20-1 to TRBJ2-7, with D possibly being TRBD1 or TRBD2 (5 bases each). The CDR3 is 14 residues long. V lost 5 bases to trimming and J lost 3 bases, with 17 bases between them. Germline assignment: CDR1 DFQATT and CDR2 SNEGSKA (reference sequence). CDR3 DNA sequence: TGCAGTGCTTGGGACCCCTTCAAAAACTACGAGCAGTACGTC. Its translation: CSAWDPFKNYEQYV.

The genes are TRBV20-1 and TRBJ2-7; 8 bases agree with TRBD1. Germline lookup yields CDR1 DFQATT and CDR2 SNEGSKA (reference sequence). The V segment lost 2 bases and the J segment 5 bases; nucleotides outside the gene matches: 11. The CDR3 runs 15 residues. The CDR3 sequence: CSARRGGQGRNEQYV. Here the CDR3 DNA reads TGCAGTGCTAGAAGGGGAGGACAGGGAAGAAACGAGCAGTACGTC.

Only a few counts were recorded for this clonotype. The V call is TRBV14, the J call TRBJ2-1; 10 bases agree with TRBD2. V lost 1 base, J lost 4 bases, and 4 bases stayed unmatched. The germline CDR1 and CDR2 sequences are SGHDN and FVKESK. The CDR3 has 16 residues. The CDR3 nucleotides are TGTGCCAGCAGCCAAGCAAAGACTAGCGGGTACAATGAGCAGTTCTTC. It specifies CASSQAKTSGYNEQFF.

This clonotype was counted only a few times. The chain uses TRBV5-1 and TRBJ2-1; 10 bases align to TRBD1. The V gene end was trimmed by 7 bases and the J gene end by 8 bases; junction bases not matched to a gene: 6. The CDR3 runs 13 residues. Germline V gene lookup returns CDR1 SGHRS and CDR2 YFSETQ. This CDR3 reads CASFRDRGHEQFF. CDR3 sequence (DNA): TGCGCCAGCTTTAGGGACAGGGGACATGAGCAGTTCTTC.

The DNA for the CDR3 is TGTGCCAGCAGCTTGGGACAGACCATGAACACTGAAGCTTTCTTT. Its translation is CASSLGQTMNTEAFF. The V call is TRBV5-4, the J call TRBJ1-1, with D tentatively TRBD1 (5 bases). V gave up 0 bases and J gave up 0 bases, with 9 bases separating them. The germline V gene encodes CDR1 SGHNT and CDR2 YYREEE (reference sequence). The CDR3 runs 15 residues.

V and J are TRBV12-3 or TRBV12-4 and TRBJ1-1; D possibly corresponds to TRBD1 (5 bases). The CDR3 has 15 residues. The ends were cut back, 3 bases at V and 4 bases at J, with 15 bases in the middle. The CDR3 is CASSFRRTGVTEAFF. The CDR3 bases are TGTGCCAGCAGTTTTCGTCGGACGGGGGTCACTGAAGCTTTCTTT.

This chain links TRBV6-1 with TRBJ2-7; TRBD1 agrees at 9 bases. V lost 5 bases to trimming and J lost 5 bases; unmatched junction nucleotides: 1. Germline CDR1 reads MNHNS; CDR2 reads SASEGT. This CDR3 comprises 12 residues. CDR3 sequence (DNA): TGTGCCAGCAGTCACAGGGGGCACGAGCAGTACGTC. This encodes CASSHRGHEQYV.

This clonotype was counted ten times or more. The rearrangement links TRBV10-3 to TRBJ2-7, with a tentative D call TRBD1 (5 bases). V was pared by 3 bases and J by 4 bases, with 7 bases between. CDR1 and CDR2 from the germline V gene are ENHRY and SYGVKD. The length of the CDR3 is 12 residues. As DNA, the CDR3 is TGTGCCATCAGTGACTCAGGGTACGAGCAGTACGTC. Translated: CAISDSGYEQYV.

This clonotype turned up a few times. The chain employs TRBV19 and TRBJ2-5; TRBD1 aligns across 7 bases. The junction had 2 bases not matched to a gene; V was cut back by 5 bases and J by 2 bases. The CDR3 is 13 residues long. The V gene's germline CDR1 is LNHDA and CDR2 SQIVND (reference sequence). For the CDR3, the DNA is TGTGCCAGTAGTGTGACAGGGCAAGAGACCCAGTACTTC. Translating gives CASSVTGQETQYF.

This chain joins TRBV9 and TRBJ2-3, with 9 nucleotides matching TRBD1. This CDR3 spans 15 amino acids. V was clipped by 4 bases and J by 2 bases; unmatched bases: 5. Per germline, CDR1 SGDLS and CDR2 YYNGEE. The CDR3 DNA reads TGTGCCAGCAGCAGGGGGACAGGGATCACAGATACGCAGTATTTT. This encodes CASSRGTGITDTQYF.

The V call is TRBV2, the J call TRBJ2-3, with D perhaps TRBD1 or TRBD2 (5 bases each). Between the trimmed V and J ends, which lost 5 bases and 3 bases, there was a span of 15 bases. The CDR3 contains 15 residues. CDR1 is SNHLY and CDR2 is FYNNEI in the germline V gene. The CDR3 DNA follows: TGTGCCAGCAGTCCCACCAGGGAGTGGACAGATACGCAGTATTTT. Its translation: CASSPTREWTDTQYF.

The rearrangement joins TRBV10-3 to TRBJ2-2; 7 nucleotides match TRBD2. The CDR3 has 16 amino acids. V lost 3 bases to trimming and J lost 2 bases; unmatched junction nucleotides: 6. CDR1 and CDR2 (germline): ENHRY, SYGVKD. CDR3 residues: CAISDGVAGNTGELFF. The CDR3 DNA sequence: TGTGCCATCAGTGATGGGGTAGCGGGTAACACCGGGGAGCTGTTTTTT.

V and J are TRBV15 and TRBJ2-1, with TRBD1 identical over 7 bases. This CDR3 is built from 15 residues. V was clipped by 1 base and J by 7 bases; unmatched bases: 7. CDR1 is LNHNV and CDR2 is YYDKDF in the germline V gene (reference sequence). CDR3 DNA: TGTGCCACCAGCAGAGCGACAGGGAAGCGGAATGAGCAGTTCTTC. Translation gives CATSRATGKRNEQFF. The full variable domain, its missing parts supplied by reference TRBV15 and TRBJ2-1, is DAMVIQNPRYQVTQFGKPVTLSCSQTLNHNVMYWYQQKSSQAPKLLFHYYDKDFNNEADTPDNFQSRRPNTSFCFLDIRSPGLGDTAMYLCATSRATGKRNEQFFGPGTRLTVL.